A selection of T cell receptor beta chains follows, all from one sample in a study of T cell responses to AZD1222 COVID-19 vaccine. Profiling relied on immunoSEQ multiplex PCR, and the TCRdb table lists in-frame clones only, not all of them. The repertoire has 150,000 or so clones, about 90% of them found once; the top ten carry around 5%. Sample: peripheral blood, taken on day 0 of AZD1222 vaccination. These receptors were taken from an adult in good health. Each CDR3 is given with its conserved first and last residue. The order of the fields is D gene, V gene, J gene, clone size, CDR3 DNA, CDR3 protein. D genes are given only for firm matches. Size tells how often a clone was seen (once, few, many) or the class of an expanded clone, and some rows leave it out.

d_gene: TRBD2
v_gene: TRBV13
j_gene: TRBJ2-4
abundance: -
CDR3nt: TGTGCCAGCAGCTTAGGCCGGGCGGGAGGAAGGATGGCCAAAAACATTCAGTACTTC
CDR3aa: CASSLGRAGGRMAKNIQYF

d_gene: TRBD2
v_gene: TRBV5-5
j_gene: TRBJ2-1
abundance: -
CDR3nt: TGTGCCAGCAGCTTGGGACCTACTAGCGGGGGCCTTGGTGAGCAGTTCTTC
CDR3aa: CASSLGPTSGGLGEQFF

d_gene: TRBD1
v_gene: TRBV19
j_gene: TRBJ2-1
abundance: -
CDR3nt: TGTGCCCGGGACAGTTACAATGAGCAGTTCTTC
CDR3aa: CARDSYNEQFF

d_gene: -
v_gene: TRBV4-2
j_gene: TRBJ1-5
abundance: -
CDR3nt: TGTGCCAGCAGCCAAGTTACAGGGTTTGAACAGCCCCAGCATTTT
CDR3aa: CASSQVTGFEQPQHF

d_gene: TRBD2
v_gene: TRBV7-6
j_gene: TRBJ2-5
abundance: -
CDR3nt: TGTGCCAGCAGCCTCGGGTACGGGAGGGGATATGAGACCCAGTACTTC
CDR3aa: CASSLGYGRGYETQYF

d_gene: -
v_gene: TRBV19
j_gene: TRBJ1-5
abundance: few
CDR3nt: TGTGCCAGCTCCCCCGACAGTTTTAGCAATCAGCCCCAGCATTTT
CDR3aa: CASSPDSFSNQPQHF

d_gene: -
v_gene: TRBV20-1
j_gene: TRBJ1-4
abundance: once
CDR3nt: TGCAGTGCTAAGACCAATGAAAAACTGTTTTTT
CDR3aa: CSAKTNEKLFF

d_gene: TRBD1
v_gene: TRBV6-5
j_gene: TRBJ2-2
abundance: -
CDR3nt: TGTGCCAGCAGTAAGACAGGGTATTACGACGGGGAGCTGTTTTTT
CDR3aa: CASSKTGYYDGELFF

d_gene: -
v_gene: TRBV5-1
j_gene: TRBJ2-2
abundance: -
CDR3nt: TGCGCCAGCAGCTTGGTATCAGTGAACACCGGGGAGCTGTTTTTT
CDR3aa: CASSLVSVNTGELFF

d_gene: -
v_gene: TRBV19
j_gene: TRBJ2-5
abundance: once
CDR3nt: TGTGCCAGTAGTAGGGACTCTCAAGAGACCCAGTACTTC
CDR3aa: CASSRDSQETQYF

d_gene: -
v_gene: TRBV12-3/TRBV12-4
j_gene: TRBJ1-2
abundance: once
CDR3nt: TGTGCCAGCAGTTTCCTCCTAGGTAGCTACACCTTC
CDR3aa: CASSFLLGSYTF

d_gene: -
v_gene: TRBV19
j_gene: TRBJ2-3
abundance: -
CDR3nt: TGTGCCAGTGGGCTCGGGGGCACAGATACGCAGTATTTT
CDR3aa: CASGLGGTDTQYF

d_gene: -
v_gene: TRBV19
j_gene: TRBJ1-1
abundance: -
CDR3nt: TGTGCCAGTAGTCCGGACGGGAACACTGAAGCTTTCTTT
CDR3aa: CASSPDGNTEAFF

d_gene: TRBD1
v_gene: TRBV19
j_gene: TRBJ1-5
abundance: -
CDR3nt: TGTGCCAGTAGTATAGGACAGGGTCAGCCCCAGCATTTT
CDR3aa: CASSIGQGQPQHF

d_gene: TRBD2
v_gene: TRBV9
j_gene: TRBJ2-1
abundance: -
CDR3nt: TGTGCCAGCAGCGTTGGGCTAGCGGAATACAATGAGCAGTTCTTC
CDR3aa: CASSVGLAEYNEQFF

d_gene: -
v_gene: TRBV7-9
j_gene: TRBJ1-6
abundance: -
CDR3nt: TGTGCCAGCAGCTTACGACAGAATAATTCACCCCTCCACTTT
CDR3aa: CASSLRQNNSPLHF

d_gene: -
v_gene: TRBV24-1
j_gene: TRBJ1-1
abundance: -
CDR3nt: TGTGCCACCAGTCCACGCACGGGGCCGGGTGAAGCTTTCTTT
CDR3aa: CATSPRTGPGEAFF

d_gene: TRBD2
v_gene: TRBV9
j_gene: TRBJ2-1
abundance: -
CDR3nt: TGTGCCAGCAGCGTACCCGCTAGCGGGAACAATGAGCAGTTCTTC
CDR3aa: CASSVPASGNNEQFF

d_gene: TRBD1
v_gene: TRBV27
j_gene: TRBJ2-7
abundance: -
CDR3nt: TGTGCCAGCAGACCTGGGACAGGGGATTTCTCCTACGAGCAGTACTTC
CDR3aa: CASRPGTGDFSYEQYF

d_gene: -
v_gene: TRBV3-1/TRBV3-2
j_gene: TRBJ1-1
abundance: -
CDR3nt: TGTGCCAGCAGCCGCGGGAGGAACACTGAAGCTTTCTTT
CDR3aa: CASSRGRNTEAFF

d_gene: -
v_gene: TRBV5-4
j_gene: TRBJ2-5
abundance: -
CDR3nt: TGTGCCAGCAGCCTAGGGGATGAAGGAGAGACCCAGTACTTC
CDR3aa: CASSLGDEGETQYF

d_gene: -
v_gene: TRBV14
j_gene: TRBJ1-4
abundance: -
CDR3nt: TGTGCCAGCAGCCATCTCCTGGAGGGTCGTGAAAAACTGTTTTTT
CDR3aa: CASSHLLEGREKLFF

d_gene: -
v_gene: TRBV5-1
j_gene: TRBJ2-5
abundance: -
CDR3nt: TGCGCCAGCAGCTTGACCGGCCGAGAGACCCAGTACTTC
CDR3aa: CASSLTGRETQYF

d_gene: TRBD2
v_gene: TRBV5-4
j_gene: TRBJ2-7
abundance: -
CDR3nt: TGTGCCAGCAGCTTGGCCCGGGACTACGAATACGAGCAGTACTTC
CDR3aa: CASSLARDYEYEQYF

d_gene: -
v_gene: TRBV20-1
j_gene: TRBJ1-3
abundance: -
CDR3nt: TGCAGTGCCAGCGTGGGGTGGACCATATATTTT
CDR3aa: CSASVGWTIYF

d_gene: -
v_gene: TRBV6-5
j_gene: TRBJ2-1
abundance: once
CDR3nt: TGTGCCAGCAGTTACTCGGGGCAGAATGAGCAGTTCTTC
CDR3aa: CASSYSGQNEQFF

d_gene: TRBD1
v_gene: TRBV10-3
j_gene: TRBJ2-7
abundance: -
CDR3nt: TGTGCCATCAGCTACAGGGGAATCTACGAGCAGTACTTC
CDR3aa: CAISYRGIYEQYF

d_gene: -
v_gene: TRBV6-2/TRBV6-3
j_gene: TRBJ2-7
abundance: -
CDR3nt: TGTGCCAGCAGTTACGGGTATACCTACGAGCAGTACTTC
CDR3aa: CASSYGYTYEQYF

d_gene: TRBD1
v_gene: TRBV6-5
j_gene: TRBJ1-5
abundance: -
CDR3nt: TGTGCCAGCAGAGCTGGGACAGGGCTGGGGCAGCCCCAGCATTTT
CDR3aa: CASRAGTGLGQPQHF

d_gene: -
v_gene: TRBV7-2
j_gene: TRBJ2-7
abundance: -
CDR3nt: TGTGCCAGCAGCTTAGATTGGGGGAGCTCCTACGAGCAGTACTTC
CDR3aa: CASSLDWGSSYEQYF

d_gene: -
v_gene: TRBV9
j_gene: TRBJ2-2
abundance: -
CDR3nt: TGTGCCAGCAGCGACCAACAGGGTTCACTGTTTTTT
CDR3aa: CASSDQQGSLFF

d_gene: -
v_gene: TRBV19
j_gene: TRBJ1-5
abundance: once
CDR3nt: TGTGCCAGTAGTATAGTTAACAGGGTAAGTGGAAATCAGCCCCAGCATTTT
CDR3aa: CASSIVNRVSGNQPQHF

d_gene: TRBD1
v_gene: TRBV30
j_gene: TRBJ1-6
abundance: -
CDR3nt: TGTGCCTGGAGTGTAGGACAGGGAAATTCACCCCTCCACTTT
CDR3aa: CAWSVGQGNSPLHF

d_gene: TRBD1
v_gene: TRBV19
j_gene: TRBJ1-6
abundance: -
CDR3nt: TGTGCCAGTAAAAATGACAGGGGAGGATCACCCCTCCACTTT
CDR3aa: CASKNDRGGSPLHF

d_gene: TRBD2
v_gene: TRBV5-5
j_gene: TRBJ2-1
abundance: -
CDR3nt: TGTGCCAGCAGCCTATGGACTAGCGGGAGTTTCAATGAGCAGTTCTTC
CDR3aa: CASSLWTSGSFNEQFF

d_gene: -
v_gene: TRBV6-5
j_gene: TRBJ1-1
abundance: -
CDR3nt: TGTGCCAGCAGTTACGGGCAGATCTCTGAAGCTTTCTTT
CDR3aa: CASSYGQISEAFF

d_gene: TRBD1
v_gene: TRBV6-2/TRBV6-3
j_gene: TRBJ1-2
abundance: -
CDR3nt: TGTGCCAGCAGTCCCCGGGACAGTGGCTACACCTTC
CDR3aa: CASSPRDSGYTF

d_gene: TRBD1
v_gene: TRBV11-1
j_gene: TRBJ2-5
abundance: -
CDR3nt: TGTGCCAGCAGTGGACAGGAAGAGACCCAGTACTTC
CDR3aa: CASSGQEETQYF

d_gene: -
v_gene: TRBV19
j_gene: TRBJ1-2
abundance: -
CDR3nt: TGTGCCAGTAGTCCTAGAACGCGGTATGGCTACACCTTC
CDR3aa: CASSPRTRYGYTF

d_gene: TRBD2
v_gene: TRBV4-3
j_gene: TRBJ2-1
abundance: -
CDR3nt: TGCGCCAGCAGCCAAGTTTTCCGGACTAGCGGGAGGTATGAGCAGTTCTTC
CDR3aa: CASSQVFRTSGRYEQFF

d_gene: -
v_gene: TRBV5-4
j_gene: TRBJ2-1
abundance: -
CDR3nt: TGTGCCAGCAGCGTCACTAGCTCGGGGGTCGATGAGCAGTTCTTC
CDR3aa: CASSVTSSGVDEQFF

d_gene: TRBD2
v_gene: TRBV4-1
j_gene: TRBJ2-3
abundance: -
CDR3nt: TGCGCCAGCAGCCAAGAGTCCCTCCGACTAGCGGGAGGGCAAAGGAGAGATACGCAGTATTTT
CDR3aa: CASSQESLRLAGGQRRDTQYF

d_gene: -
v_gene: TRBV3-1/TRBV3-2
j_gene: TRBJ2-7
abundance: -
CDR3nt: TGTGCCAGCAGCCGCAACAGGGTAAGCTCCTACGAGCAGTACTTC
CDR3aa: CASSRNRVSSYEQYF

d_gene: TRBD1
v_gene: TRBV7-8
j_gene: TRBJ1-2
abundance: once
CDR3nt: TGTGCCAGCAGCTTAGCTCAGTACGACAGGGGGGACTACACCTTC
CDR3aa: CASSLAQYDRGDYTF

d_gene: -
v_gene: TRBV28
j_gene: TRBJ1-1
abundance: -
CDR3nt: TGTGCCAGCAGATACCGGATCGGAACTGAAGCTTTCTTT
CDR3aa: CASRYRIGTEAFF

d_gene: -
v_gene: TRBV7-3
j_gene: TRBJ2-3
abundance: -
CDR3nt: TGTGCCAGCAGCTTTGGGGGTACAGATACGCAGTATTTT
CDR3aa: CASSFGGTDTQYF

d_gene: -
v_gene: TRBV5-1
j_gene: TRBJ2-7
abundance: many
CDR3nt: TGCGCCACGCGTTGGGGGGTACAAGGAGGTGAGCAGTACTTC
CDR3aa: CATRWGVQGGEQYF